The TCR beta chain under discussion was sequenced for a study of cytomegalovirus exposure and HLA in healthy donors. The PCR contained 60 Vbeta and 13 Jbeta primers. The data were produced by immunoSEQ multiplex PCR, yet TCRdb's version contains in-frame clones alone and is incomplete. The repertoire holds under 80,000 clones, around 75% seen once, with just over 50% in the top ten. This CDR3 has 13 amino acids. Trimming removed 3 bases at V and 7 bases at J, with 15 bases between. Germline V gene lookup returns CDR1 SQVTM and CDR2 ANQGSEA. The chain couples TRBV29-1 to TRBJ1-1, with D hard to call. The source is a man aged 45-60 years in good health and CMV-seropositive. Material for sequencing was PBMCs. Written as DNA, the CDR3 is TGCAGCGTTGACCTGCGGGGAGGTAATGAAGCTTTCTTT. This sequence encodes CSVDLRGGNEAFF. Combining the CDR3 with reference TRBV29-1 and TRBJ1-1 gives the whole variable domain SAVISQKPSRDICQRGTSLTIQCQVDSQVTMMFWYRQQPGQSLTLIATANQGSEATYESGFVIDKFPISRPNLTFSTLTVSNMSPEDSSIYLCSVDLRGGNEAFFGQGTRLTVV.